This T cell receptor beta chain appears in the sequencing data of a study of shared clonotypes between healthy human individuals. Turning to the study itself: The study used three CD4 naive, three CD4 memory, two CD8 naive and one CD8 memory plate per donor.

Here immunoSEQ multiplex PCR was the method, and the copy in TCRdb shows in-frame clones only, minus some. Seen here are under 550,000 clones, about 96% observed once, and the top ten hold approximately 0.06%. The CDR3 runs 18 residues. Germline V gives CDR1 LNHDA, CDR2 SQIVND (reference sequence). V dropped 5 bases and J dropped 1; count of bases not matched to a gene: 15. This clonotype was sampled from a woman between 25 and 40 years old in good health. Sequenced input: naive CD4+ T cells sorted from blood. The subset is: CD45RA+ positively selected. This rearrangement joins TRBV19 to TRBJ2-3; 7 bases agree with TRBD2. In DNA, the CDR3 is TGTGCCAGTAGTCTTGGCGGGAGTGCCCTTTATGGCACAGATACGCAGTATTTT. Translated: CASSLGGSALYGTDTQYF.